Included here is one T cell receptor beta chain sequence, with context. Its antigen is undetermined. This sample is drawn from a study of T cell repertoires in cytomegalovirus infection. Study as a whole: HLA-C-restricted CMV epitopes, recently identified, and well-studied HLA-B-restricted ones were used by the study. Carrying CMV and the relevant HLA type showed in public TCR beta signatures.

MiXCR, applied by TCRdb to the reads, yields one record per CDR3 protein. In the table there are hundreds of thousands of distinct CDR3 sequences, approximately 33% of which are singletons. The study's findings and limits: The study identified carriers of CMV plus the relevant HLA from cumulative public TCR beta family frequency.

This CDR3 region has 13 residues. V shed 8 bases and J 7 bases; nucleotides not matched to a gene: 7. The receptor was derived from a human donor in good health (CMV status not recorded). Some clones in this sample may be carry-over from other donors' samples. The sequenced sample was cultured CD8+ T cells from PBMCs, obtained from culture after CMV antigen stimulation. V and J are TRBV12-3 or TRBV12-4 and TRBJ2-1; 8 bases match TRBD1. CDR3 in amino acids: CASGPRTGNEQFF. CDR3 DNA: TGTGCCAGCGGACCCAGGACAGGGAATGAGCAGTTCTTC.